This T cell receptor beta chain was recorded in a study of T cell repertoires in cytomegalovirus infection. Study overall: Alongside well-studied HLA-B-restricted CMV epitopes, recently identified HLA-C-restricted CMV epitopes were also used. An indication of both CMV infection and matching HLA type came from public TCR beta signatures. General study points: HLA-C-restricted, CMV-specific TCR beta clonotypes were dominant ex vivo. The cumulative frequency of public TCR beta families identified carriers of CMV plus the relevant HLA.

This clonotype occurred a few times. The antigen is undetermined. This CDR3 has 14 amino acids. CDR1 is MRHNA and CDR2 is SNTAGT in the germline V gene. The ends were cut back, 6 bases at V and 3 bases at J, with 12 bases in the middle. TCRdb processed the reads anew with MiXCR; each CDR3 protein has one entry. Here the sample spans about 830,000 distinct CDR3 sequences, less than 35% being singletons. Specimen: cultured CD8+ T cells from PBMCs, collected from culture after CMV antigen stimulation. V and J are TRBV6-4 and TRBJ2-1; tentatively, D is TRBD2 (6 bases). The clonotype was recovered from a human donor in good health (CMV status not recorded). Some clones in this sample may be carry-over from other donors' samples. The CDR3, as DNA: TGTGCCAGCAGCGACGGGGGTATCTACAATGAGCAGTTCTTC. Protein sequence: CASSDGGIYNEQFF.